Each of the 20 T cell receptor beta chains below was sequenced from the same sample in a study of patients and donors after allogeneic stem cell transplantation. MiXCR, applied by TCRdb to the RT-PCR reads, yields one record per CDR3 protein. Among over 200,000 distinct CDR3 sequences listed, roughly 38% were seen once. Input material: blood, either unsorted or a sorted T cell fraction (not recorded which). All receptors come from a human donor who was either an allogeneic HSCT recipient or a stem cell or donor lymphocyte infusion donor (not recorded which). It is not recorded whose cells these are; they may come from a transplant donor.

This clonotype has a handful of counts. The V call is TRBV7-9, the J call TRBJ2-5; no definite D call. The CDR3 sequence is 13 residues long. The germline V and J ends were trimmed by 5 bases and 2 bases, with 9 bases remaining between them. Germline values: CDR1 SEHNR, CDR2 FQNEAQ (reference sequence). CDR3 sequence reads: CASSPWSQETQYF. CDR3 coding DNA: TGTGCCAGCAGCCCTTGGAGTCAAGAGACCCAGTACTTC.

The rearrangement uses TRBV4-2 and TRBJ1-1; D gene uncertain. Germline CDR1 LGHNA, CDR2 YNFKEQ. The CDR3 has 14 amino acids. The V and J ends lost 1 base and 11 bases respectively, with 17 bases between them. CDR3 sequence (DNA): TGTGCCAGCAGCCAAGTAACCTTTCAAATGGGGGCTTTCTTT. Protein: CASSQVTFQMGAFF.

The genes are TRBV25-1 and TRBJ1-5; 9 bases line up with TRBD1. The J segment lost 5 bases and the V segment lost 3 bases, leaving 5 bases of the junction unmatched. The germline gives CDR1 MGHDK, CDR2 SYGVNS. There are 15 residues in the CDR3. This chain's CDR3 is CASSEGTGPDQPQHF. CDR3 DNA sequence: TGTGCCAGCAGTGAGGGGACAGGGCCAGATCAGCCCCAGCATTTT.

The table lists this clonotype with a few counts. The chain joins TRBV12-5 to TRBJ2-6, with D hard to call. The CDR3 loop spans 14 amino acids. Germline-derived CDR1 and CDR2 are LGHNT and FRNRAP. V was clipped by 6 bases and J by 1 base, with 7 bases between them. CDR3 region: CASGDPSGANVLTF. The CDR3 coding sequence is TGTGCTAGTGGAGATCCGTCTGGGGCCAACGTCCTGACTTTC.

This chain joins TRBV27 and TRBJ1-1; no reliable D call. The V end was cut by 6 bases, the J end by 0 bases, with 11 bases between. CDR1 and CDR2 (germline): MNHEY, SMNVEV (reference sequence). This CDR3 has 14 residues. DNA of the CDR3: TGTGCCAGCAGCAATTATAACTTGAACACTGAAGCTTTCTTT. It is translated as CASSNYNLNTEAFF.

This clonotype was observed at least ten times. The V and J genes are TRBV4-2 and TRBJ1-3, with a weak D call TRBD1 (5 bases). Germline V lookup: CDR1 LGHNA, CDR2 YNFKEQ. The CDR3 is 16 residues long. With 4 bases removed from V and 0 bases from J, the gap between germline ends came to 13 bases. The CDR3 loop reads CASSLRDGASGNTIYF. The CDR3 DNA reads TGTGCCAGCAGCCTACGGGACGGCGCCTCTGGAAACACCATATATTTT.

The chain couples TRBV9 to TRBJ2-1, with 11 bases fitting TRBD2. The trim removed 4 bases at V and 6 bases at J, leaving 9 bases unmatched. CDR3 length: 16 residues. Germline assignment: CDR1 SGDLS and CDR2 YYNGEE. The CDR3 reads CASSRISGGAVNEQFF. Here the CDR3 DNA reads TGTGCCAGCAGCCGGATTAGCGGGGGGGCGGTCAATGAGCAGTTCTTC.

The chain uses TRBV12-3 or TRBV12-4 and TRBJ2-7; maybe TRBD2 (5 bases). Trimming left V 2 bases short and J 3 bases short, with 11 bases between. The CDR3 runs 14 residues. The chain's CDR3 is CASSLPGLNYEQYF. The CDR3 bases are TGTGCCAGCAGTTTACCCGGACTGAACTACGAGCAGTACTTC.

The chain combines TRBV12-3 or TRBV12-4 with TRBJ1-3; TRBD1 might be the D (6 bases). Trimming took off 6 bases at V and 0 bases at J, with 15 bases between the two ends. CDR3 length: 16 amino acids. CDR3 coding DNA: TGTGCCAGCAGCACCCTGTCGGACAGCTCTGGAAACACCATATATTTT. This codes for CASSTLSDSSGNTIYF.

The chain is built from TRBV19 and TRBJ2-7, with TRBD1 matching over 7 bases. Trimming cost V 10 bases and J 6 bases; bases outside gene matches: 9. CDR3 length: 12 amino acids. Germline-derived CDR1 and CDR2 are LNHDA and SQIVND (reference sequence). CDR3 bases: TGTGCCACCCGACAGGGAGCATCCGAGCAGTACTTC. This translates into CATRQGASEQYF.

The rearrangement uses TRBV20-1 and TRBJ2-1, with D possibly TRBD2 on 6 matching bases. CDR1 is DFQATT and CDR2 is SNEGSKA in the germline V gene (reference sequence). CDR3 length: 15 amino acids. Trimming took 4 bases from V and 2 from J, leaving 15 bases between them. CDR3 sequence reads: CSATSPGLAYNEQFF. The CDR3 nucleotides are TGCAGTGCTACTTCTCCGGGACTGGCCTACAATGAGCAGTTCTTC.

This clonotype was counted only a few times. The chain is built from TRBV20-1 and TRBJ1-4; D gene uncertain. CDR1 is DFQATT, CDR2 SNEGSKA, per germline (reference sequence). V was cut by 3 bases and J by 7 bases, with 9 bases left in between. CDR3 length: 12 amino acids. DNA of the CDR3: TGCAGTGCTAGTTCCAGCCTTGAAAAACTGTTTTTT. It codes for CSASSSLEKLFF.

Ten or more counts support this clonotype. The V gene is TRBV29-1, the J gene TRBJ1-2; D uncertain. The V gene lost 7 bases and the J gene lost 4 bases, with 16 bases spanning the gap. CDR3 size: 13 residues. CDR1 is SQVTM, CDR2 ANQGSEA, per germline. The CDR3 sequence: CSASDTSPYGYTF. The CDR3 DNA reads as TGCAGCGCAAGCGACACTTCCCCCTATGGCTACACCTTC. Full variable domain (missing parts from reference TRBV29-1 and TRBJ1-2): SAVISQKPSRDICQRGTSLTIQCQVDSQVTMMFWYRQQPGQSLTLIATANQGSEATYESGFVIDKFPISRPNLTFSTLTVSNMSPEDSSIYLCSASDTSPYGYTFGSGTRLTVV.

This clonotype was counted only a few times. The chain links TRBV20-1 to TRBJ1-1; D is unclear. V was shortened by 5 bases and J by 1 base, with 14 bases between the two germline ends. Germline lookup yields CDR1 DFQATT and CDR2 SNEGSKA (reference sequence). The length of the CDR3 is 14 residues. The DNA of the CDR3 is TGCAGTGCTGAAAGATCCGAGTGGAACACTGAAGCTTTCTTT. Translation: CSAERSEWNTEAFF.

CDR3 in amino acids: CSVLDRGGNQPQHF. CDR3 DNA sequence: TGCAGTGTACTGGACAGGGGTGGGAATCAGCCCCAGCATTTT. The chain uses TRBV20-1 and TRBJ1-5; TRBD1 matches at 9 bases. With 7 bases clipped from V and 4 bases from J, the junction kept 8 bases outside the gene matches. This CDR3 has 14 amino acids. Germline CDR1 reads DFQATT; CDR2 reads SNEGSKA (reference sequence).

This chain joins TRBV9 and TRBJ2-1; no reliable D call. The CDR3 length is 14 residues. The V end lost 0 bases, the J end lost 5 bases, and 9 bases lay between the germline ends. Germline CDR1 reads SGDLS; CDR2 reads YYNGEE. The CDR3 spells CASSVVGSNNEQFF. The CDR3 coding sequence is TGTGCCAGCAGCGTAGTAGGCAGTAACAATGAGCAGTTCTTC.

The chain employs TRBV5-1 and TRBJ1-2, with a possible D match to TRBD1 (5 bases). The V end was cut by 4 bases, the J end by 1 base, with 11 bases between. Germline loops: CDR1 SGHRS, CDR2 YFSETQ. The CDR3 is 14 amino acids. The CDR3 reads CASSRDGINYGYTF. In DNA form, the CDR3 reads TGCGCCAGCAGCAGGGACGGGATTAACTATGGCTACACCTTC.

The chain carries TRBV7-3 and TRBJ1-1; maybe TRBD1 (5 bases). CDR3 length: 14 residues. Trimming took 2 bases from V and 5 from J, leaving 12 bases between them. The germline gives CDR1 SGHTA, CDR2 FQGTGA. CDR3 in DNA: TGTGCCAGCAGCTTATATCCAGGGAAAACTGAAGCTTTCTTT. Amino acid sequence: CASSLYPGKTEAFF. The variable domain in full, completed from reference TRBV7-3 and TRBJ1-1, reads GAGVSQTPSNKVTEKGKYVELRCDPISGHTALYWYRQSLGQGPEFLIYFQGTGAADDSGLPNDRFFAVRPEGSVSTLKIQRTERGDSAVYLCASSLYPGKTEAFFGQGTRLTVV.

The chain is built from TRBV3-1 and TRBJ1-2; TRBD1 matches at 7 bases. The CDR3 consists of 12 residues. The ends lost 4 bases at V and 9 bases at J; junction bases unmatched: 5. CDR1 and CDR2 (germline): LGHDT, YNNKEL (reference sequence). The CDR3 region is CASSPPTGSYTF. CDR3 nucleotide sequence: TGTGCCAGCAGCCCGCCGACAGGGAGCTACACCTTC.

This clonotype was found many times. This rearrangement joins TRBV9 to TRBJ2-5; D uncertain. Germline values: CDR1 SGDLS, CDR2 YYNGEE. Trimming removed 1 base at V and 2 bases at J, with 9 bases between. The CDR3 totals 14 residues. The CDR3 coding sequence is TGTGCCAGCAGCGTAACTCATTCACAAGAGACCCAGTACTTC. This translates into CASSVTHSQETQYF.